A single sample is the source of the 2 T cell receptor beta chains below, sequenced in a study of T cell responses to AZD1222 COVID-19 vaccine. Some clones are missing from TCRdb's copy, which holds only in-frame ones; the method was immunoSEQ multiplex PCR. The sample records 120,000 to 150,000 clones, 85% to 90% being singletons. This specimen was peripheral blood, taken 28 days after the second AZD1222 dose. These TCRs come from an adult who received the AZD1222 COVID-19 vaccine.

The chain is built from TRBV28 and TRBJ1-4, with D uncertain. The CDR3 runs 13 residues. V lost 3 bases and J 7 bases, leaving 9 bases between the germline ends. Germline-derived CDR1 and CDR2 are MDHEN and SYDVKM. CDR3 nucleotides: TGTGCCAGCAGTTTGGTGCTGGGTGAAAAACTGTTTTTT. Protein: CASSLVLGEKLFF. Filled out from reference TRBV28 and TRBJ1-4, the complete variable domain reads DVKVTQSSRYLVKRTGEKVFLECVQDMDHENMFWYRQDPGLGLRLIYFSYDVKMKEKGDIPEGYSVSREKKERFSLILESASTNQTSMYLCASSLVLGEKLFFGSGTQLSVL.

This chain links TRBV29-1 with TRBJ1-1, with no clear D. From germline, CDR1 is SQVTM and CDR2 ANQGSEA. V was shortened by 2 bases and J by 1 base, with 14 bases between the two germline ends. The CDR3 spans 15 residues. The CDR3 here is CSVESNLGPNTEAFF. For the CDR3, the DNA is TGCAGCGTTGAATCGAATTTAGGTCCGAACACTGAAGCTTTCTTT.